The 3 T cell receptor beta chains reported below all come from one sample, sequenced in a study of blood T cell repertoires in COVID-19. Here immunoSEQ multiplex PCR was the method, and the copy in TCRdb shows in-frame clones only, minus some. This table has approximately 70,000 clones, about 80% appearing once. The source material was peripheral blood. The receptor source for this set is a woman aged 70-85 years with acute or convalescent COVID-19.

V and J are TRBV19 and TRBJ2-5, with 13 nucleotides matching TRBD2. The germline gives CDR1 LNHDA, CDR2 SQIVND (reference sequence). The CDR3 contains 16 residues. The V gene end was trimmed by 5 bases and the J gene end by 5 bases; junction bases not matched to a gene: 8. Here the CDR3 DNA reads TGTGCCAGTAGTCTCCGACTAGCGGGAGGAGGGGAGACCCAGTACTTC. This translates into CASSLRLAGGGETQYF.

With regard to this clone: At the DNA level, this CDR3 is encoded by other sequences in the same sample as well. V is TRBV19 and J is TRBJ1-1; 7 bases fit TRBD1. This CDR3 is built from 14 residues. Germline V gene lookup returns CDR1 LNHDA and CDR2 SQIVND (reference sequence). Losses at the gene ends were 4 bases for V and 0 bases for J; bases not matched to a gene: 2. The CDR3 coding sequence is TGTGCCAGTAGTACGGGACAGCTGAACACTGAAGCTTTCTTT. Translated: CASSTGQLNTEAFF.

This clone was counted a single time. DNA of the CDR3: TGTGCCATCAGTGAGAGTGGCGGAAATCAGCCCCAGCATTTT. Protein product: CAISESGGNQPQHF. The V call is TRBV10-3, the J call TRBJ1-5; no reliable D call. The germline V gene encodes CDR1 ENHRY and CDR2 SYGVKD. This CDR3 contains 14 residues. V lost 2 bases, J lost 4 bases, and 9 bases lay in between.